This paragraph covers one T cell receptor beta chain sequence. Its antigen is not known. The sample is drawn from a study of cytomegalovirus exposure and HLA in healthy donors. Study-level results: The study labeled more than 150 TCR beta chains cytomegalovirus-associated. Further analysis was carried out later, and it showed several of the most significant clusters appearing linked to common viral pathogens. The study assumed roughly uniform donor sequencing depth for presence/absence analyses. The availability of immune exposure information extended only to CMV serostatus.

60 Vbeta and 13 Jbeta primers were used in PCR. Sequencing used immunoSEQ multiplex PCR; TCRdb keeps in-frame clones, though not all of them. The sample lists over 75,000 clones, around four fifths occurring once. There are 16 residues in the CDR3. CDR1 is SEHNR, CDR2 FQNEAQ, per germline (reference sequence). The ends lost 1 base at V and 2 bases at J; junction bases unmatched: 4. The rearrangement links TRBV7-9 to TRBJ1-5, with 8 bases identical to TRBD1. Sequencing used PBMCs. The receptor comes from a woman between 18 and 29 years old in good health and CMV-seropositive. The DNA of the CDR3 is TGTGCCAGCAGCTTAGGGGACAGGATCGGCAATCAGCCCCAGCATTTT. Protein product: CASSLGDRIGNQPQHF.